Listed here are 9 T cell receptor beta chains from one sample, sequenced in a study of response to subunit inactivated influenza vaccine. One entry per CDR3 protein results from TCRdb running MiXCR on the RT-PCR reads. The table records 550,000 to 800,000 distinct CDR3 sequences, around a sixth of them present only once. Sequences were derived from PBMCs from blood, sampled approximately 12 days after vaccination. These TCRs come from a man aged 50 to 60 who received an inactivated influenza vaccine.

This chain links TRBV5-1 with TRBJ2-3; 11 bases align to TRBD2. The V and J ends lost 4 bases and 4 bases, in that order; junction bases with no gene match: 8. The CDR3 sequence is 16 residues long. From germline, CDR1 is SGHRS and CDR2 YFSETQ. In DNA, the CDR3 is TGCGCCAGCAGCCCTAGACTAGCGGGGTCCTCAGATACGCAGTATTTT. It codes for CASSPRLAGSSDTQYF.

The chain links TRBV6-7 to TRBJ2-7; D is ambiguous. TRBV6-7 is flagged as an ORF with uncertain function. This CDR3 comprises 16 residues. With 4 bases removed from V and 0 bases from J, the gap between germline ends came to 16 bases. The CDR3 sequence: CASSCPWAESSYEQYF. CDR3 nucleotides: TGTGCCAGCAGTTGCCCCTGGGCGGAAAGCTCCTACGAGCAGTACTTC.

This clonotype occurred a few times. The CDR3 reads CSAVGRPPLTDTQYF. The DNA of the CDR3 is TGCAGTGCGGTCGGTAGACCACCCCTCACAGATACGCAGTATTTT. The chain uses TRBV20-1 and TRBJ2-3; D is ambiguous. This CDR3 has 15 residues. In germline, CDR1 is DFQATT, CDR2 SNEGSKA (reference sequence). V lost 6 bases and J 2 bases, leaving 18 bases between the germline ends.

In this sample, this clonotype turned up a few times. This chain joins TRBV7-8 and TRBJ2-1, with TRBD1 matching over 8 bases. This CDR3 has 16 residues. V was pared by 5 bases and J by 1 base, with 7 bases of the junction left unmatched. Germline CDR1 SGHVS, CDR2 FQNEAQ. The CDR3 protein is CASSIYGTGSYNEQFF. CDR3 coding DNA: TGTGCCAGCAGCATCTACGGGACAGGTTCCTACAATGAGCAGTTCTTC.

The sample holds a few counts of this clonotype. This rearrangement joins TRBV2 to TRBJ1-1; D is undetermined. V was clipped by 0 bases and J by 5 bases, with 13 bases between them. The length of the CDR3 is 15 residues. Germline V gene data show CDR1 as SNHLY and CDR2 as FYNNEI. CDR3 loop: CASSEAALWQTEAFF. CDR3 nucleotide sequence: TGTGCCAGCAGTGAAGCGGCTCTCTGGCAAACTGAAGCTTTCTTT. The entire variable domain, with the rest obtained from reference TRBV2 and TRBJ1-1, is as follows: EPEVTQTPSHQVTQMGQEVILRCVPISNHLYFYWYRQILGQKVEFLVSFYNNEISEKSEIFDDQFSVERPDGSNFTLKIRSTKLEDSAMYFCASSEAALWQTEAFFGQGTRLTVV.

This sequence joins TRBV4-3 and TRBJ2-2; D ambiguous. The germline V gene encodes CDR1 LGHNA and CDR2 YSLEER. V lost 1 base and J 3 bases, leaving 3 bases between the germline ends. The CDR3 contains 13 residues. The CDR3 spells CASSQAYTGELFF. The CDR3 DNA sequence: TGCGCCAGCAGCCAAGCCTACACCGGGGAGCTGTTTTTT.

This clonotype has just a few counts. This chain connects TRBV11-1 to TRBJ2-5, with TRBD2 matching 12 bases. Trimming removed 3 bases from V and 4 bases from J; junction bases left unmatched: 12. This CDR3 is built from 18 residues. Germline CDR1 is SGHAT and CDR2 is FQDESV (reference sequence). CDR3 residues: CASSFGLAGRNTPETQYF. The CDR3 DNA sequence: TGTGCCAGCAGCTTCGGACTAGCGGGAAGAAATACGCCAGAGACCCAGTACTTC.

The rearrangement joins TRBV7-9 to TRBJ2-2, with 10 bases matching TRBD1. This CDR3 comprises 16 residues. V lost 4 bases to trimming and J lost 5 bases; unmatched junction nucleotides: 7. The germline gives CDR1 SEHNR, CDR2 FQNEAQ (reference sequence). CDR3 in amino acids: CASSYSGTGVTGELFF. The CDR3 DNA sequence: TGTGCCAGCAGCTATTCCGGGACAGGGGTTACCGGGGAGCTGTTTTTT.

This clonotype turned up a few times. The V and J genes are TRBV20-1 and TRBJ2-7; 12 nucleotides agree with TRBD2. Germline V gene sequence: CDR1 DFQATT, CDR2 SNEGSKA (reference sequence). J gave up 1 base and V 1 base, and 2 bases lay outside the gene matches. The CDR3 is 15 amino acids. The CDR3: CSARGLAGVSYEQYF. CDR3 DNA sequence: TGCAGTGCTAGAGGACTAGCGGGAGTTTCCTACGAGCAGTACTTC.